This TCR beta chain was sequenced for a study of monozygotic twins with inflammatory bowel disease. Using the 5' RACE reads, TCRdb records one entry per CDR3 protein without DNA. This sample's clone table lists approximately 120,000 distinct CDR3 sequences. On this clonotype: The antigen remains unidentified.

Study-wide results and caveats: Researchers report that IBD patients shared fewer clonotypes with others than healthy twins, especially amid disease activity.

The sequenced sample was blood. The source of this sequence is a human donor with ulcerative colitis or Crohn's disease, or a healthy co-twin of an affected twin (not recorded which).

The chain's CDR3 is CASSKTSGGHNEQFF. The rearrangement links TRBV7-3 to TRBJ2-1; without DNA, the TCRdb call of TRBD2 cannot be checked. The CDR3 totals 15 residues. CDR1 is SGHTA and CDR2 is FQGTGA in the germline V gene.